One and the same sample provided the 10 T cell receptor beta chains below, sequenced in a study of T-cell memory formation after mild COVID-19. TCRdb re-analysed the 5' RACE reads in MiXCR, keeping a single row per CDR3 protein. The sample holds about 130,000 distinct CDR3 sequences, under 30% seen once. The sample taken for sequencing was PBMCs or a T cell subset sorted from them (not recorded which). All receptors come from an adult woman who had mild COVID-19 (a few samples of this study predate the infection). Cell type and time point are not known.

The table lists this clonotype with a few counts. The gene calls are TRBV9 and TRBJ2-7; 13 bases are shared with TRBD2. With 3 bases clipped from V and 0 bases from J, the junction kept 6 bases outside the gene matches. Per the germline V gene, CDR1 is SGDLS and CDR2 is YYNGEE. This CDR3 is built from 17 residues. DNA for the CDR3: TGTGCCAGCAGCGCCCGCGGACTAGCGGGGGCCTCCTACGAGCAGTACTTC. It codes for CASSARGLAGASYEQYF.

This rearrangement joins TRBV2 to TRBJ2-1; 13 nucleotides line up with TRBD2. The CDR3 totals 18 residues. J lost 5 bases, V lost 0 bases, and 7 bases had no gene match. Germline CDR1 SNHLY, CDR2 FYNNEI. The CDR3 here is CASSEAGGGLAGHNEQFF. DNA for the CDR3: TGTGCCAGCAGTGAAGCTGGTGGGGGACTAGCGGGGCACAATGAGCAGTTCTTC. Complete variable domain (other parts from reference TRBV2 and TRBJ2-1): EPEVTQTPSHQVTQMGQEVILRCVPISNHLYFYWYRQILGQKVEFLVSFYNNEISEKSEIFDDQFSVERPDGSNFTLKIRSTKLEDSAMYFCASSEAGGGLAGHNEQFFGPGTRLTVL.

This clonotype was counted a few times. The chain links TRBV5-1 to TRBJ1-2; no clear D gene. The germline V gene encodes CDR1 SGHRS and CDR2 YFSETQ. Trimming left V 4 bases short and J 6 bases short, with 22 bases between. The CDR3 consists of 16 residues. CDR3 in amino acids: CASSPNQAPFGDGYTF. In nucleotides, the CDR3 is TGCGCCAGCAGCCCCAATCAGGCCCCTTTTGGGGATGGCTACACCTTC.

This clonotype was recorded once. The rearrangement links TRBV5-1 to TRBJ1-4, with D tentatively TRBD1 (5 bases). Per germline, CDR1 SGHRS and CDR2 YFSETQ. V was shortened by 4 bases and J by 7 bases, with 20 bases between the two germline ends. The CDR3 length is 16 residues. CDR3 residues: CASSPGREGTREKLFF. CDR3 nucleotides: TGCGCCAGCAGCCCGGGAAGGGAGGGGACGCGTGAAAAACTGTTTTTT.

This clonotype has a count of ten or more. J is TRBJ1-1 and V is TRBV5-1, with D uncertain. Germline-derived CDR1 and CDR2 are SGHRS and YFSETQ. Trimming cost V 7 bases and J 1 base, with 11 bases left between them. CDR3 size: 13 residues. CDR3 nucleotides: TGCGCCAGCCGAGTCGATCAGAACACTGAAGCTTTCTTT. This sequence encodes CASRVDQNTEAFF.

The count of this clonotype is one. The chain uses TRBV7-7 and TRBJ2-5; D tentatively reads TRBD1 or TRBD2 (5 bases each). The germline gives CDR1 SSHAT, CDR2 FNYEAQ (reference sequence). The V end was cut by 4 bases, the J end by 5 bases, with 11 bases between. The CDR3 extends over 13 amino acids. The CDR3 region has the DNA TGTGCCAGCAGCTGGGGACCCGCGGAGACCCAGTACTTC. It translates to CASSWGPAETQYF.

The gene calls are TRBV19 and TRBJ2-2; 14 positions match TRBD2. V shed 0 bases, J shed 7 bases, and the junction held 7 bases outside the gene matches. Germline CDR1 reads LNHDA; CDR2 reads SQIVND (reference sequence). The CDR3 has 18 amino acids. The CDR3, as DNA: TGTGCCAGTAGTATAGACCCGGGACTAGCGGGGGTCGGCGGGGAGCTGTTTTTT. Translation: CASSIDPGLAGVGGELFF.

The rearrangement joins TRBV7-2 to TRBJ2-3; 12 bases fit TRBD2. Trimming cost V 5 bases and J 5 bases; bases outside gene matches: 5. The CDR3 loop spans 15 amino acids. Germline assignment: CDR1 SGHTA and CDR2 FQGNSA. CDR3: CASSRLAGVRDTQYF. CDR3 coding DNA: TGTGCCAGCAGCCGACTAGCGGGGGTGAGAGATACGCAGTATTTT.

V is TRBV5-1 and J is TRBJ2-5, with D possibly being TRBD1 (6 bases). Trimming stripped 6 bases from V and 1 base from J, with 13 bases between. The length of the CDR3 is 14 residues. Germline values: CDR1 SGHRS, CDR2 YFSETQ. The CDR3 DNA is TGCGCCAGCACCCCAGGGGCGGGCCAAGAGACCCAGTACTTC. Translating gives CASTPGAGQETQYF. Filled out from reference TRBV5-1 and TRBJ2-5, the complete variable domain reads KAGVTQTPRYLIKTRGQQVTLSCSPISGHRSVSWYQQTPGQGLQFLFEYFSETQRNKGNFPGRFSGRQFSNSRSEMNVSTLELGDSALYLCASTPGAGQETQYFGPGTRLLVL.

This clonotype was detected a few times. The V call is TRBV7-9, the J call TRBJ1-2, with TRBD1 matching over 7 bases. Germline CDR1 SEHNR, CDR2 FQNEAQ (reference sequence). This CDR3 contains 16 residues. After removal of 3 bases from V and 6 bases from J, the junction contained 13 bases not matched to a gene. CDR3 sequence: CASSFHPDRDLHGYTF. CDR3 in DNA: TGTGCCAGCAGCTTTCATCCCGACAGGGACCTCCATGGCTACACCTTC. The full variable domain, in which reference TRBV7-9 and TRBJ1-2 provide the parts outside the CDR3, is DTGVSQNPRHKITKRGQNVTFRCDPISEHNRLYWYRQTLGQGPEFLTYFQNEAQLEKSRLLSDRFSAERPKGSFSTLEIQRTEQGDSAMYLCASSFHPDRDLHGYTFGSGTRLTVV.